What follows describes a single T cell receptor (beta chain). Its antigen remains unknown. Each of the CD4+ naive, central memory, regulatory and stem cell-like memory populations was sorted via CD45RO/CCR7/CD25/CD127/CD95/CD27. Deletions cut 5 bases from V and 5 bases from J, with 16 bases between. The CDR3 totals 14 residues. Germline CDR1 reads MDHEN; CDR2 reads SYDVKM. This sample was taken from a study of beta chain features in type 1 diabetes. Study information: Examination spanned roughly 110 million sorted cells from all samples. Overall study results and limits: For Type 1 diabetes patients, all four CD4+ subsets carried TCRB CDR3s that were moderately but significantly shorter. HLA effects on TCRB rearrangement stayed unresolved here. Patients showed naive, central memory and Treg TCRB repertoires that appeared more similar than those of healthy donors.

Sequencing targeted expressed TCRB transcripts, as all isolated RNA had been reverse transcribed. TCRdb keeps only in-frame clones here, not all; method: immunoSEQ multiplex PCR. The data show nearly 700,000 clones, around 15% seen once. The sample comprised naive CD4+ T cells from blood. The chain is built from TRBV28 and TRBJ2-7; a possible D gene is TRBD2 (6 bases). This sequence originates from a man between 18 and 35 years old with type 1 diabetes. The CDR3 protein is CASSRWGERHEQYF. The CDR3 DNA follows: TGTGCCAGCAGTCGATGGGGGGAGAGGCACGAGCAGTACTTC.